The 7 T cell receptor beta chains given below trace back to one sample, sequenced in a study of OX40 agonist ivuxolimab in advanced cancers. Only in-frame clones appear in the TCRdb table, and some are missing; sequencing was by immunoSEQ multiplex PCR. Of 65,000 to 80,000 clones listed, roughly 80% are singletons. This specimen was CD4+ or CD8+ T cells sorted from blood, taken in a trial of the OX40 agonist ivuxolimab. The receptors derive from an adult with an advanced solid tumor such as melanoma, head and neck, liver or kidney cancer.

The chain employs TRBV6-5 and TRBJ2-5; D unclear. The CDR3 contains 11 residues. V lost 4 bases to trimming and J lost 2 bases, with 2 bases between them. Per germline, CDR1 MNHEY and CDR2 SVGAGI. The CDR3 DNA reads TGTGCCAGCAGTTTACAAGAGACCCAGTACTTC. This sequence encodes CASSLQETQYF.

The CDR3 DNA follows: TGTGCCAGCAGCCTCCTAGCGGGAGTATTAGGGGAGCTGTTTTTT. Translated, it gives CASSLLAGVLGELFF. The rearrangement uses TRBV6-5 and TRBJ2-2, with 10 bases lining up with TRBD2. The CDR3 contains 15 residues. With V trimmed by 6 bases and J by 8 bases, 9 bases remained unmatched. The germline V gene encodes CDR1 MNHEY and CDR2 SVGAGI.

Only one count was recorded for this clone. This chain links TRBV5-4 with TRBJ1-1, with D uncertain. This CDR3 region has 15 residues. The germline V gene encodes CDR1 SGHNT and CDR2 YYREEE (reference sequence). V gave up 4 bases and J gave up 1 base, with 14 bases separating them. CDR3: CASSRLRAENTEAFF. The CDR3 region has the DNA TGTGCCAGCAGCCGACTCCGAGCCGAGAACACTGAAGCTTTCTTT.

V usage is TRBV5-5 and J usage is TRBJ1-5; no firm D call. Germline lookup yields CDR1 SGHKS and CDR2 YYEKEE (reference sequence). CDR3 length: 14 residues. Trimming took off 0 bases at V and 5 bases at J, with 9 bases between the two ends. CDR3 sequence (DNA): TGTGCCAGCAGCTTGGGAACAGATTATCAGCCCCAGCATTTT. As protein: CASSLGTDYQPQHF.

The CDR3 nucleotides are TGTGCCAGCAGTCCCGTCGGGGGCGTCGACTATGGCTACACCTTC. Translation: CASSPVGGVDYGYTF. This sequence joins TRBV6-1 and TRBJ1-2, with a possible D match to TRBD1 (6 bases). CDR3 length: 15 amino acids. The germline CDR1 and CDR2 sequences are MNHNS and SASEGT. Trimming shortened V by 5 bases and J by 3 bases, and 16 bases separated the two germline ends.

The V call is TRBV19, the J call TRBJ2-1; possibly TRBD2 for D (5 bases). Trimming removed 3 bases at V and 4 bases at J, with 13 bases between. The CDR3 sequence is 15 residues long. Germline CDR1 and CDR2: LNHDA and SQIVND (reference sequence). For the CDR3, the DNA is TGTGCCAGTAGTATGGGCGGGCTAGTATACAATGAGCAGTTCTTC. Translated: CASSMGGLVYNEQFF. Full variable domain (remainder filled in from reference TRBV19 and TRBJ2-1): DGGITQSPKYLFRKEGQNVTLSCEQNLNHDAMYWYRQDPGQGLRLIYYSQIVNDFQKGDIAEGYSVSREKKESFPLTVTSAQKNPTAFYLCASSMGGLVYNEQFFGPGTRLTVL.

This sequence joins TRBV19 and TRBJ1-1, with 7 bases that match TRBD1. CDR3 length: 15 amino acids. Trimming at V came to 1 base and at J to 4 bases, leaving 6 bases not matched to a gene. CDR1 LNHDA and CDR2 SQIVND come from the germline V gene (reference sequence). CDR3 coding DNA: TGTGCCAGTAGTATAGGCCGGGACAGACTCACTGAAGCTTTCTTT. Its translation is CASSIGRDRLTEAFF.